These 14 T cell receptor beta chains originate from one sample sequenced in a study of blood T cells in healthy people across ages. Using a J-beta primer mix together with a sample-barcoded 5' primer, a second PCR was run for roughly 6 to 12 cycles. MiXCR, run by TCRdb on the 5' RACE reads, gives a single entry per CDR3 protein. The sample shows about 510,000 distinct CDR3 sequences, roughly a quarter of them seen only once. These data were likewise used in another study, on T cells of mothers and their children.

The sequencing sample was made of blood. The receptors shown here come from a boy aged 2-9 years in good health.

The chain joins TRBV5-6 to TRBJ2-5; no definite D call. The J call could be wrong; TRBJ2-1 is a better fit for the DNA end. The germline V gene has CDR1 SGHDT and CDR2 YYEEEE. The CDR3 spans 15 residues. The CDR3 loop reads CASSRPRLLANEQFF. The CDR3 DNA sequence: TGTGCCAGCAGCCGCCCCAGGCTGTTGGCCAATGAGCAGTTCTTC.

The chain is built from TRBV6-2 or TRBV6-3 and TRBJ2-7; perhaps TRBD1 as D (6 bases). CDR3 size: 12 residues. The germline V and J ends were trimmed by 6 bases and 4 bases, with 10 bases remaining between them. Germline V gives CDR1 MNHEY, CDR2 SVGEGT. CDR3 in DNA: TGTGCCAGCAGGAGGACAGATTACGAGCAGTACTTC. Its protein is CASRRTDYEQYF.

This clonotype appeared many times. This chain connects TRBV15 to TRBJ2-3, with 9 bases lining up with TRBD2. In germline, CDR1 is LNHNV, CDR2 YYDKDF (reference sequence). There are 15 residues in the CDR3. V shed 5 bases, J shed 6 bases, and the junction held 9 bases outside the gene matches. CDR3 DNA sequence: TGTGCCACCAGCCCCGTGGCGGGGGGGTGGGATACGCAGTATTTT. This gives the protein CATSPVAGGWDTQYF.

This clonotype was counted a few times. V usage is TRBV7-9 and J usage is TRBJ2-2, with TRBD1 matching over 9 bases. This CDR3 contains 15 residues. Germline CDR1 reads SEHNR; CDR2 reads FQNEAQ (reference sequence). V lost 3 bases to trimming and J lost 7 bases; unmatched junction nucleotides: 6. CDR3 residues: CASSFNDRGFGELFF. CDR3 in DNA: TGTGCCAGCAGCTTTAACGACAGGGGGTTCGGGGAGCTGTTTTTT. The entire variable domain, with the rest obtained from reference TRBV7-9 and TRBJ2-2, is as follows: DTGVSQNPRHKITKRGQNVTFRCDPISEHNRLYWYRQTLGQGPEFLTYFQNEAQLEKSRLLSDRFSAERPKGSFSTLEIQRTEQGDSAMYLCASSFNDRGFGELFFGEGSRLTVL.

The rearrangement joins TRBV21-1 to TRBJ1-1. TRBV21-1 is marked as a pseudogene. The CDR3 spans 13 residues. The DNA of the CDR3 is TGTGCCAGCAGCATCCGACACCTTACACAAGCTTTCTTT. Translated: CASSIRHLTQAFF.

This clonotype showed up just a few times. The chain joins TRBV3-1 to TRBJ2-7, with D perhaps TRBD1 (5 bases). The CDR3 extends over 13 amino acids. Germline CDR1 reads LGHDT; CDR2 reads YNNKEL (reference sequence). V lost 0 bases and J 4 bases, leaving 7 bases between the germline ends. This chain's CDR3 is CASSQEQAYEQYF. The CDR3 coding sequence is TGTGCCAGCAGCCAAGAACAGGCGTACGAGCAGTACTTC.

V and J are TRBV27 and TRBJ2-3; 8 nucleotides match TRBD1. Germline V gene lookup returns CDR1 MNHEY and CDR2 SMNVEV (reference sequence). The CDR3 sequence is 16 residues long. Germline trimming cut 3 bases from V and 0 bases from J; bases unmatched to any gene: 5. The CDR3 DNA is TGTGCCAGCAGTTTGGTAGGGACAGGTAGCACAGATACGCAGTATTTT. Its protein is CASSLVGTGSTDTQYF.

The chain has TRBV5-5 and TRBJ2-3, with D hard to call. The germline V gene has CDR1 SGHKS and CDR2 YYEKEE (reference sequence). The CDR3 is made up of 14 amino acids. Between the trimmed V and J ends, which lost 2 bases and 0 bases, there was a span of 7 bases. The CDR3 loop reads CASSFSQSTDTQYF. The CDR3 region has the DNA TGTGCCAGCAGCTTCAGCCAGAGCACAGATACGCAGTATTTT.

The chain carries TRBV5-5 and TRBJ2-3; 11 nucleotides line up with TRBD2. V trimming: 1 base; J trimming: 4 bases; junction bases outside the gene matches: 8. Germline V lookup: CDR1 SGHKS, CDR2 YYEKEE (reference sequence). This CDR3 region has 17 residues. In DNA form, the CDR3 reads TGTGCCAGCAGCTTGTTTTTACTAGCGGGGGACGCAGATACGCAGTATTTT. Amino acids: CASSLFLLAGDADTQYF.

The V gene is TRBV12-3 or TRBV12-4, the J gene TRBJ1-2, with D perhaps TRBD1 (6 bases). This CDR3 region has 14 residues. Trimming pared 3 bases from V and 8 bases from J, leaving 16 bases between. The CDR3 DNA follows: TGTGCCAGCAGTTTCCCAGGGGCTGTCACGGGCTACACCTTC. Translating it yields CASSFPGAVTGYTF.

The rearrangement links TRBV7-2 to TRBJ2-2, with a weak D call TRBD1 (6 bases). The V gene lost 1 base and the J gene lost 5 bases, with 11 bases spanning the gap. This CDR3 is built from 15 residues. CDR1 and CDR2 from the germline V gene are SGHTA and FQGNSA. The CDR3 DNA follows: TGTGCCAGCAGCTTAGTAACAGGGCGAACCGGGGAGCTGTTTTTT. Residues: CASSLVTGRTGELFF.

This clonotype occurred a few times. This could be a read error, since a much larger clone is one nucleotide away. V gene TRBV29-1 combines with J gene TRBJ2-2; TRBD2 might be the D (5 bases). The CDR3 has 16 amino acids. Germline values: CDR1 SQVTM, CDR2 ANQGSEA. The chain's CDR3 is CSVASWRTEGTGELVF. In DNA, the CDR3 is TGCAGCGTCGCATCGTGGCGAACCGAGGGCACCGGGGAGCTGGTTTTT.

This clonotype was detected only a few times. The chain couples TRBV29-1 to TRBJ1-2; 7 nucleotides agree with TRBD1. This CDR3 has 13 residues. Germline V gene sequence: CDR1 SQVTM, CDR2 ANQGSEA. With 7 bases clipped from V and 6 bases from J, the junction kept 11 bases outside the gene matches. Here the CDR3 DNA reads TGCAGCGGAAGGGGGACAGTAAAGGATGGCTACACCTTC. Its protein is CSGRGTVKDGYTF.

The chain is built from TRBV7-6 and TRBJ2-7; D tentatively fits TRBD1 or TRBD2 (7 bases each). The CDR3 extends over 12 amino acids. The V gene's germline CDR1 is SGHVS and CDR2 FNYEAQ. Trimming took 5 bases from V and 8 from J, leaving 13 bases between them. The CDR3 reads CASSPGGEQQYF. Written as DNA, the CDR3 is TGTGCCAGCAGCCCAGGGGGGGAGCAGCAGTACTTC.